The T cell receptor (beta chain) under discussion was sequenced for a study of shared clonotypes between healthy human individuals. Germline values: CDR1 MGHDK, CDR2 SYGVNS. This CDR3 spans 14 amino acids. V lost 2 bases and J lost 4; bases outside the gene matches: 4. Produced via immunoSEQ multiplex PCR; TCRdb's table is partial and in-frame only. The repertoire holds some 1.4 million clones, over 95% seen once, with approximately 1% in the top ten. The chain couples TRBV25-1 to TRBJ1-2, with 7 bases aligning to TRBD1. The TCR sequence derives from a man aged 25-45 years in good health. The sample taken for sequencing was naive CD4+ T cells sorted from blood. Subset indicated: CD45RA+ positively selected. CDR3 sequence reads: CASSEDGTVYGYTF. CDR3 DNA sequence: TGTGCCAGCAGTGAAGACGGGACAGTCTATGGCTACACCTTC.